This entry lists 20 T cell receptor beta chains sequenced from one sample in a study of blood T cell repertoires in COVID-19 (dated by TCRdb to about 2020). Libraries were constructed by the immunoSEQ multiplex PCR assay. Entries here come from immuneACCESS through TCRdb and include only in-frame sequences with V and J called. Some clones fail to appear in such tables; in the studies checked, an unresolved V gene covers under half of the shortfall, and the cause of the remainder is unknown. The sample table lists 250,000 to 350,000 clones, around nine tenths of them with a count of one. 10% to 12% of the sample goes to the ten largest clones. Sample: peripheral blood. These TCRs come from a woman in her thirties with COVID-19, enrolled during active disease.

The rearrangement joins TRBV24-1 to TRBJ1-3; D remains unclear. The CDR3 runs to 11 residues. Germline V gives CDR1 KGHDR, CDR2 SFDVKD. V lost 11 bases and J 1 base, leaving 5 bases between the germline ends. The CDR3 bases are TGTGCCATTAGTTCTGGAAACACCATATATTTT. Amino acid sequence: CAISSGNTIYF.

In its sample, this clone was seen a few times. V usage is TRBV11-3 and J usage is TRBJ2-1, with 8 bases that match TRBD2. This CDR3 has 14 amino acids. Germline V CDR1 and CDR2: SGHNT, YENEEA. J gave up 15 bases and V 4 bases, and 14 bases lay outside the gene matches. The CDR3 loop is CASSSHTGSGILFF. CDR3 in DNA: TGTGCCAGCAGCTCCCATACTGGTAGCGGGATTCTGTTCTTC.

Details on this clone: Other DNA sequences from this sample encode an identical CDR3 as well. The chain combines TRBV9 with TRBJ1-6; D is unclear. Per germline, CDR1 SGDLS and CDR2 YYNGEE. CDR3 length equals 12 residues. Trimming left V 0 bases short and J 10 bases short, with 5 bases between. CDR3 amino acids: CASSVGGSPLHF. CDR3 nucleotide sequence: TGTGCCAGCAGCGTAGGAGGCTCACCCCTCCACTTT.

The V gene is TRBV11-2, the J gene TRBJ1-1; D is unclear. V was pared by 4 bases and J by 3 bases, with 15 bases between. The CDR3 consists of 15 residues. Germline assignment: CDR1 SGHAT and CDR2 FQNNGV. The CDR3 here is CASSSLGRGDTEAFF. As DNA, the CDR3 is TGTGCCAGCAGCTCCCTCGGGCGCGGGGACACTGAAGCTTTCTTT.

The gene calls are TRBV15 and TRBJ2-2; D gene uncertain. Germline V gene sequence: CDR1 LNHNV, CDR2 YYDKDF (reference sequence). The CDR3 runs 15 residues. The germline V and J ends were trimmed by 1 base and 5 bases, with 11 bases remaining between them. Here the CDR3 reads CATSRVSVGTGELFF. The CDR3 DNA is TGTGCCACCAGCAGAGTCTCGGTCGGGACCGGGGAGCTGTTTTTT.

The chain carries TRBV7-9 and TRBJ2-5, with 11 bases lining up with TRBD2. The CDR3 runs 16 residues. Germline CDR1 is SEHNR and CDR2 is FQNEAQ (reference sequence). J gave up 5 bases and V 9 bases, and 14 bases lay outside the gene matches. In DNA form, the CDR3 reads TGTGCCAGTGGCTTAGCGGGAGGGCCCCCCTGGGAGACCCAGTACTTC. Protein sequence: CASGLAGGPPWETQYF. Full variable domain (missing parts from reference TRBV7-9 and TRBJ2-5): DTGVSQNPRHKITKRGQNVTFRCDPISEHNRLYWYRQTLGQGPEFLTYFQNEAQLEKSRLLSDRFSAERPKGSFSTLEIQRTEQGDSAMYLCASGLAGGPPWETQYFGPGTRLLVL.

The chain carries TRBV19 and TRBJ2-3, with TRBD1 matching 7 bases. Looked up from germline, CDR1 is LNHDA and CDR2 is SQIVND (reference sequence). The CDR3 is 14 amino acids. After removal of 4 bases from V and 5 bases from J, the junction contained 6 bases not matched to a gene. The CDR3, as DNA: TGTGCCAGTAGTACCCCAGGGGGAAGAGATACGCAGTATTTT. Translation: CASSTPGGRDTQYF.

J is TRBJ2-1 and V is TRBV3-1 (or the pseudogene TRBV3-2), with 12 bases lining up with TRBD2. This CDR3 is 16 amino acids long. V shed 1 base and J 8 bases; nucleotides not matched to a gene: 6. Germline V gives CDR1 LGHDT, CDR2 YNNKEL (reference sequence). This CDR3 reads CASSQVHLAGGDEQFF. The CDR3, as DNA: TGTGCCAGCAGCCAAGTGCATCTAGCGGGAGGGGATGAGCAGTTCTTC.

V is TRBV2 and J is TRBJ2-2; TRBD2 matches at 11 bases. This CDR3 is 17 amino acids long. Germline loops: CDR1 SNHLY, CDR2 FYNNEI. V was pared by 3 bases and J by 1 base, with 4 bases of the junction left unmatched. The CDR3 protein is CASSEPLAGGNTGELFF. The CDR3 coding sequence is TGTGCCAGCAGTGAGCCTCTAGCGGGGGGGAACACCGGGGAGCTGTTTTTT.

V and J are TRBV28 and TRBJ1-1; no clear D gene. The CDR3 covers 13 residues. Trimming took 2 bases from V and 4 from J, leaving 8 bases between them. CDR1 and CDR2 from the germline V gene are MDHEN and SYDVKM. This CDR3 is CASSLHGVTEAFF. The CDR3 nucleotides are TGTGCCAGCAGTTTACACGGGGTCACTGAAGCTTTCTTT.

The chain uses TRBV28 and TRBJ2-3; D remains ambiguous. This CDR3 is built from 15 residues. Trimming removed 5 bases from V and 1 base from J, with 13 bases in between. Germline CDR1 MDHEN, CDR2 SYDVKM. CDR3 nucleotide sequence: TGTGCCAGCAGTCCCCTTGAGATCCGCACAGATACGCAGTATTTT. Protein sequence: CASSPLEIRTDTQYF.

V is TRBV10-2 and J is TRBJ1-5, with TRBD1 matching over 10 bases. CDR1 is WSHSY and CDR2 is SAAADI in the germline V gene. With V trimmed by 3 bases and J by 5 bases, 1 base remained unmatched. The CDR3 runs to 14 residues. The CDR3 sequence is CASSEGQGDQPQHF. The CDR3 DNA reads TGCGCCAGCAGTGAAGGACAGGGGGATCAGCCCCAGCATTTT.

The rearrangement uses TRBV30 and TRBJ2-7; perhaps TRBD2 as D (6 bases). Trimming cost V 0 bases and J 7 bases, with 13 bases left between them. CDR1 is GTSNPN and CDR2 is SVGIG in the germline V gene (reference sequence). The CDR3 spans 13 residues. The CDR3 protein is CAWSVKRAGEQYF. As DNA, the CDR3 is TGTGCCTGGAGTGTCAAGCGAGCGGGTGAGCAGTACTTC. Full variable domain (outside the CDR3, taken from reference TRBV30 and TRBJ2-7): SQTIHQWPATLVQPVGSPLSLECTVEGTSNPNLYWYRQAAGRGLQLLFYSVGIGQISSEVPQNLSASRPQDRQFILSSKKLLLSDSGFYLCAWSVKRAGEQYFGPGTRLTVT.

As concerns this clone: Other DNA variants within this sample encode the same CDR3. V is TRBV18 and J is TRBJ1-1; D gene unclear. With 2 bases removed from V and 0 bases from J, the gap between germline ends came to 4 bases. The CDR3 runs 13 residues. Germline V CDR1 and CDR2: KGHSH, LQKENI. CDR3 nucleotide sequence: TGTGCCAGCTCACCAGGAGTGAACACTGAAGCTTTCTTT. Translated: CASSPGVNTEAFF.

The chain is built from TRBV6-1 and TRBJ1-3, with D possibly matching TRBD1 (6 bases). The CDR3 is 18 residues long. Germline V gene lookup returns CDR1 MNHNS and CDR2 SASEGT. Deletions cut 1 base from V and 0 bases from J, with 16 bases between. As DNA, the CDR3 is TGTGCCAGCAGTGAAGTGAGAGGGGACACTCTCTCTGGAAACACCATATATTTT. Translation: CASSEVRGDTLSGNTIYF.

The V gene is TRBV28, the J gene TRBJ2-7; 8 bases map to TRBD1. The germline V gene has CDR1 MDHEN and CDR2 SYDVKM. The V and J ends lost 2 bases and 1 base, in that order; junction bases with no gene match: 7. The CDR3 spans 16 residues. The CDR3 loop is CASSLHFGQGSYEQYF. As DNA, the CDR3 is TGTGCCAGCAGTTTACACTTCGGACAGGGTTCCTACGAGCAGTACTTC.

The chain carries TRBV15 and TRBJ1-2; D is perhaps TRBD1 (5 bases). In germline, CDR1 is LNHNV, CDR2 YYDKDF (reference sequence). CDR3 length equals 15 residues. The V end lost 1 base, the J end lost 3 bases, and 12 bases lay between the germline ends. CDR3: CATSRGPRDYYGYTF. The CDR3 DNA sequence: TGTGCCACCAGCAGAGGACCCAGGGATTACTATGGCTACACCTTC.

The chain combines TRBV10-2 with TRBJ2-5, with 10 bases that match TRBD1. CDR3 length: 14 amino acids. The trim removed 6 bases at V and 5 bases at J, leaving 6 bases unmatched. The germline V gene encodes CDR1 WSHSY and CDR2 SAAADI. The CDR3, as DNA: TGCGCCAGCAGGTGGGACAGGGGCGGGGAGACCCAGTACTTC. Translated: CASRWDRGGETQYF.

The chain carries TRBV20-1 and TRBJ1-1; D remains ambiguous. CDR1 is DFQATT, CDR2 SNEGSKA, per germline (reference sequence). The CDR3 is 11 residues long. V was clipped by 5 bases and J by 2 bases, with 6 bases between them. The CDR3 nucleotides are TGCAGTGCTCGGGGTAACACTGAAGCTTTCTTT. Protein product: CSARGNTEAFF.

The chain combines TRBV2 with TRBJ2-3; no reliable D call. The CDR3 contains 14 residues. Germline V CDR1 and CDR2: SNHLY, FYNNEI. Trimming left V 7 bases short and J 5 bases short, with 16 bases between. CDR3 amino acids: CASTQQGRGDTQYF. The CDR3 DNA sequence: TGTGCCAGCACCCAGCAAGGTAGAGGAGATACGCAGTATTTT.